What follows is one T cell receptor beta chain and its context. Its matching antigen is unknown. The sample comes from a study of human T cells and chemical hapten exposure. Study-wide background: Each week of the roughly 25-week study, patients had diphenylcyclopropenone applied to the scalp. General study points: Those TCRs sitting above 1 in 1000 frequency stayed the same with DPC sensitization. Significantly more large CDR3 similarity clusters arose among expanded TCRs than among controls.

Time point in this sample: patch test 2, 6 weeks after DPC sensitization. Treatment described: therapeutic diphenylcyclopropenone sensitization with weekly scalp DPC. TCRdb itself ran the RACE reads through MiXCR, one entry per CDR3 protein. The sample gives some 96,000 distinct CDR3 sequences, 9.3% of which show up once; more than 2% is in the top ten. The CDR3 consists of 15 residues. V dropped 3 bases and J dropped 2 bases, with 11 bases sitting between them. This clonotype originated in a woman aged 35 to 49 with alopecia areata. Some clones in this sample may be carry-over from other donors' samples. This sample comprised whole blood, obtained in connection with sensitization to the hapten diphenylcyclopropenone (DPC). This chain joins TRBV12-3 or TRBV12-4 and TRBJ2-1; no definite D call. CDR3 in DNA: TGTGCCAGCAGTTTTCTACATCCGCCCTACAATGAGCAGTTCTTC. Translated: CASSFLHPPYNEQFF.